A selection of T cell receptor beta chains follows, all from one sample in a study of T cell responses to AZD1222 COVID-19 vaccine. Clones were read by immunoSEQ multiplex PCR, and TCRdb kept only the in-frame ones, dropping some. The table has 150,000 to 160,000 clones, around 89% seen once; the top ten hold 3% to 3.5%. The sample here was peripheral blood, taken on day 0 of AZD1222 vaccination. The receptor set was obtained from an adult in good health. The CDR3 runs from the conserved cysteine through the conserved F or W. The order of the fields is D gene, V gene, clone size, J gene, CDR3 DNA, CDR3 protein. A D gene is named only where the DNA matches it firmly. Size is stated for part of the rows, as once, few or many counts, or as a class when the clone is expanded.

d_call: -; v_call: TRBV5-8; clone_size: -; j_call: TRBJ2-7; cdr3_nt: TGTGCCAGCAGACGGGACATATTGTACGAGCAGTACTTC; cdr3_aa: CASRRDILYEQYF
d_call: -; v_call: TRBV10-2; clone_size: -; j_call: TRBJ2-7; cdr3_nt: TGCGCCAGCAGTGACTACGAGCAGTACTTC; cdr3_aa: CASSDYEQYF
d_call: -; v_call: TRBV28; clone_size: -; j_call: TRBJ2-7; cdr3_nt: TGTGCCAGCAGTTTAGGTGGCGGGGCCTCCTACGAGCAGTACTTC; cdr3_aa: CASSLGGGASYEQYF
d_call: -; v_call: TRBV7-6; clone_size: -; j_call: TRBJ2-2; cdr3_nt: TGTGCCAGCAGCGAAGGGACTGATAACACCGGGGAGCTGTTTTTT; cdr3_aa: CASSEGTDNTGELFF
d_call: -; v_call: TRBV7-2; clone_size: -; j_call: TRBJ2-2; cdr3_nt: TGTGCCAGCAGCGGTGACCTAACCGGGGAGCTGTTTTTT; cdr3_aa: CASSGDLTGELFF
d_call: -; v_call: TRBV29-1; clone_size: -; j_call: TRBJ2-2; cdr3_nt: TGCAGCGTTGCTTCTGGGACCGGGGAGCTGTTTTTT; cdr3_aa: CSVASGTGELFF
d_call: -; v_call: TRBV7-2; clone_size: -; j_call: TRBJ1-1; cdr3_nt: TGTGCCAGCAGCTTAAGGCAACTCAACACTGAAGCTTTCTTT; cdr3_aa: CASSLRQLNTEAFF
d_call: -; v_call: TRBV15; clone_size: -; j_call: TRBJ1-1; cdr3_nt: TGTGCCACCAGCAGAGATTATGGGAATGGGCAGATGAACACTGAAGCTTTCTTT; cdr3_aa: CATSRDYGNGQMNTEAFF
d_call: -; v_call: TRBV18; clone_size: -; j_call: TRBJ1-3; cdr3_nt: TGTGCCAGCTCCCCCCAGAACCCTTCTGGAAACACCATATATTTT; cdr3_aa: CASSPQNPSGNTIYF
d_call: -; v_call: TRBV11-2; clone_size: -; j_call: TRBJ1-2; cdr3_nt: TGTGCCAGCAGCCCATCAGGGGTGACCGCTGGCGGCTACACCTTC; cdr3_aa: CASSPSGVTAGGYTF
d_call: -; v_call: TRBV15; clone_size: -; j_call: TRBJ1-3; cdr3_nt: TGTGCCACCAGCAGAGACTTGGGGGCGTCGAACACCATATATTTT; cdr3_aa: CATSRDLGASNTIYF
d_call: -; v_call: TRBV24-1; clone_size: -; j_call: TRBJ1-1; cdr3_nt: TGTGCCACCAGTGACAGGGGCACTGAAGCTTTCTTT; cdr3_aa: CATSDRGTEAFF
d_call: TRBD1; v_call: TRBV3-1/TRBV3-2; clone_size: -; j_call: TRBJ1-2; cdr3_nt: TGTGCCAGCAGTTCAGACAGGGGGCTGGGCTACACCTTC; cdr3_aa: CASSSDRGLGYTF
d_call: TRBD2; v_call: TRBV6-2/TRBV6-3; clone_size: -; j_call: TRBJ2-3; cdr3_nt: TGTGCCAGCAGCCGAGGACTAGCGGGGGCAGTAGATACGCAGTATTTT; cdr3_aa: CASSRGLAGAVDTQYF
d_call: -; v_call: TRBV23-1; clone_size: few; j_call: TRBJ1-1; cdr3_nt: TGCGCCAGCAGTCAATCGAACCGTCCCCCGGCATTTGAAGCTTTCTTT; cdr3_aa: CASSQSNRPPAFEAFF
d_call: TRBD1; v_call: TRBV6-6; clone_size: -; j_call: TRBJ1-3; cdr3_nt: TGTGCCAGCACAGGGACAGGGGTTCAATCTGGAAACACCATATATTTT; cdr3_aa: CASTGTGVQSGNTIYF
d_call: TRBD2; v_call: TRBV11-3; clone_size: once; j_call: TRBJ2-1; cdr3_nt: TGTGCCAGCAGTCCCGGGGGGGATGAGCAGTTCTTC; cdr3_aa: CASSPGGDEQFF
d_call: -; v_call: TRBV20-1; clone_size: -; j_call: TRBJ1-5; cdr3_nt: TGCAGTGCTCGTGCGAGTTTAAATCAGCCCCAGCATTTT; cdr3_aa: CSARASLNQPQHF
d_call: TRBD1; v_call: TRBV6-5; clone_size: -; j_call: TRBJ1-2; cdr3_nt: TGTGCCAGCAGGGTGACAGGGGGCTATGGCTACACCTTC; cdr3_aa: CASRVTGGYGYTF
d_call: -; v_call: TRBV6-4; clone_size: -; j_call: TRBJ2-1; cdr3_nt: TGTGCCAGCAGTGACACTCCGAGCTCCTACAATGAGCAGTTCTTC; cdr3_aa: CASSDTPSSYNEQFF
d_call: -; v_call: TRBV28; clone_size: -; j_call: TRBJ1-1; cdr3_nt: TGTGCCAGCAGTTTATTCGGGGAGGGTAGAGACACTGAAGCTTTCTTT; cdr3_aa: CASSLFGEGRDTEAFF
d_call: -; v_call: TRBV12-3/TRBV12-4; clone_size: -; j_call: TRBJ2-5; cdr3_nt: TGTGCCAGCAGTCGGGGAGAGACCCAGTACTTC; cdr3_aa: CASSRGETQYF
d_call: -; v_call: TRBV6-5; clone_size: -; j_call: TRBJ1-1; cdr3_nt: TGTGCCAGCAGTTACTCGAGCGGTTTGACTGAAGCTTTCTTT; cdr3_aa: CASSYSSGLTEAFF
d_call: TRBD1; v_call: TRBV18; clone_size: -; j_call: TRBJ1-2; cdr3_nt: TGTGCCAGCTCACCCGGAACAGGGGCACACTATGGCTACACCTTC; cdr3_aa: CASSPGTGAHYGYTF
d_call: TRBD1; v_call: TRBV5-4; clone_size: -; j_call: TRBJ1-5; cdr3_nt: TGTGCCAGCAGCTCACAGGGGGCTATCAATCAGCCCCAGCATTTT; cdr3_aa: CASSSQGAINQPQHF
d_call: TRBD2; v_call: TRBV5-6; clone_size: -; j_call: TRBJ2-1; cdr3_nt: TGTGCCAGCAGCTTGGATGCGGGGGGTTTCCTCAATGAGCAGTTCTTC; cdr3_aa: CASSLDAGGFLNEQFF
d_call: TRBD1; v_call: TRBV19; clone_size: -; j_call: TRBJ2-1; cdr3_nt: TGTGCCAGTAGACTTGGGACAGGGGGACCAAGCTCCTACAATGAGCAGTTCTTC; cdr3_aa: CASRLGTGGPSSYNEQFF
d_call: -; v_call: TRBV9; clone_size: -; j_call: TRBJ2-2; cdr3_nt: TGTGCCAGCAGCGTGTATAACACCGGGGAGCTGTTTTTT; cdr3_aa: CASSVYNTGELFF
d_call: TRBD2; v_call: TRBV6-5; clone_size: -; j_call: TRBJ2-2; cdr3_nt: TGTGCCAGCCAATTTTTGCGCGGGGGAACCGGGGAGCTGTTTTTT; cdr3_aa: CASQFLRGGTGELFF
d_call: TRBD1; v_call: TRBV3-1/TRBV3-2; clone_size: -; j_call: TRBJ2-2; cdr3_nt: TGTGCCAGCAGCTTAGCCGGGACAGGGGGTGCCGGGGAGCTGTTTTTT; cdr3_aa: CASSLAGTGGAGELFF
d_call: -; v_call: TRBV7-8; clone_size: -; j_call: TRBJ1-2; cdr3_nt: TGTGCCAGCAGCTCACGAACGAGGGACTATGGCTACACCTTC; cdr3_aa: CASSSRTRDYGYTF
d_call: TRBD1; v_call: TRBV14; clone_size: -; j_call: TRBJ1-1; cdr3_nt: TGTGCCAGCAGCCCGAGGACAGGGGGAAGGACTGAAGCTTTCTTT; cdr3_aa: CASSPRTGGRTEAFF
d_call: -; v_call: TRBV6-2/TRBV6-3; clone_size: -; j_call: TRBJ1-1; cdr3_nt: TGTGCCAGCAGTTACCCATTTACAGGGTTGGGGGACACTGAAGCTTTCTTT; cdr3_aa: CASSYPFTGLGDTEAFF
d_call: TRBD1; v_call: TRBV9; clone_size: -; j_call: TRBJ1-2; cdr3_nt: TGTGCCAGCAGCGGACGACAGGGGGCGCGGGGCTACACCTTC; cdr3_aa: CASSGRQGARGYTF
d_call: -; v_call: TRBV5-4; clone_size: -; j_call: TRBJ1-3; cdr3_nt: TGTGCCAGCAGCTTGGGGGGCAGGGAAGGAAACACCATATATTTT; cdr3_aa: CASSLGGREGNTIYF
d_call: TRBD1; v_call: TRBV9; clone_size: few; j_call: TRBJ2-2; cdr3_nt: TGTGCCAGCGCAATGGGACAGATCACCGGGGAGCTGTTTTTT; cdr3_aa: CASAMGQITGELFF
d_call: -; v_call: TRBV6-5; clone_size: -; j_call: TRBJ2-3; cdr3_nt: TGTGCCAGCAGTTTTAAAACAGGGCTGGACACAGATACGCAGTATTTT; cdr3_aa: CASSFKTGLDTDTQYF
d_call: -; v_call: TRBV6-5; clone_size: -; j_call: TRBJ2-2; cdr3_nt: TGTGCCAGCACCAAGCCAATCACCGGGGAGCTGTTTTTT; cdr3_aa: CASTKPITGELFF
d_call: -; v_call: TRBV5-5; clone_size: -; j_call: TRBJ2-7; cdr3_nt: TGTGCCAGCAGCTTGGCCAGGGTCAACGAGCAGTACTTC; cdr3_aa: CASSLARVNEQYF
d_call: -; v_call: TRBV9; clone_size: -; j_call: TRBJ1-5; cdr3_nt: TGTGCCAGCAGCGTAGCTGCAGGGAATCAGCCCCAGCATTTT; cdr3_aa: CASSVAAGNQPQHF